This T cell receptor (beta chain) was sequenced for a study of CD8 T cells in ankylosing spondylitis. The TCR beta libraries were generated through quantitative 5'-RACE incorporating molecular barcodes. TCRdb re-called the 5' RACE reads with MiXCR, one entry per CDR3 protein. Seen here are approximately 520,000 distinct CDR3 sequences, roughly 5.2% observed once, and the top ten hold 3% to 4.5%. This CDR3 has 12 amino acids. V was cut by 0 bases and J by 13 bases, with 10 bases left in between. Germline CDR1 reads SGHAT; CDR2 reads FQNNGV. This clonotype occurred many times. Its antigen is still unknown. Study conclusions and caveats: Reportedly, matched ankylosing spondylitis synovial fluid was significantly enriched for disease-linked clones. Apparently characteristic of ankylosing spondylitis blood was a TCR beta motif (roughly eight highly homologous variants). Previous work reported some of these motif variants in the synovial fluid and blood of reactive arthritis. Disease-linked clones, CD8+, were relatively rare in peripheral blood.

The sequencing sample was made of blood, either unsorted or a sorted T cell fraction (not recorded which). The clonotype was recovered from a male donor with ankylosing spondylitis. V gene TRBV11-2 combines with J gene TRBJ2-1, with D possibly being TRBD1 (6 bases). The CDR3 region is CASSLDGTSQFF. CDR3 nucleotides: TGTGCCAGCAGCTTAGATGGGACATCCCAGTTCTTC.